The 7 T cell receptor beta chains reported below all come from one sample, sequenced in a study of post-analysis software for immune sequencing data. Whole-study findings and limits: A few TRBV segments, TRBV5-6, TRBV5-1 and TRBV20-1 among them, were found more frequent in patients than controls.

Unique molecular identifiers were carried by the TCR beta cDNA libraries. TCRdb reanalysed the PCR reads using MiXCR and keeps one entry per CDR3 protein. The profile shows about 800,000 distinct CDR3 sequences, just under 30% of them singletons. These TCRs are of unknown antigen specificity. Sample: blood. The receptors were gathered from a girl aged 5-17 years with multiple sclerosis.

This clonotype was counted only a few times. The chain recombines TRBV25-1 with TRBJ1-1; weak D call: TRBD1 (6 bases). The CDR3 length is 13 residues. Trimming pared 4 bases from V and 6 bases from J, leaving 12 bases between. The germline V gene has CDR1 MGHDK and CDR2 SYGVNS. Here the CDR3 reads CASSVGGGAEAFF. CDR3 coding DNA: TGTGCCAGCAGTGTAGGGGGGGGAGCTGAAGCTTTCTTT.

This sequence joins TRBV20-1 and TRBJ2-7, with D possibly TRBD1 on 6 matching bases. The J call may be in error: the DNA end matches TRBJ2-5 better. Per germline, CDR1 DFQATT and CDR2 SNEGSKA (reference sequence). CDR3 length: 14 residues. CDR3: CSARGALGEETQYF. CDR3 in DNA: TGCAGTGCTAGGGGGGCACTAGGGGAAGAGACCCAGTACTTC.

V gene TRBV20-1 combines with J gene TRBJ1-5, with D perhaps TRBD1 (6 bases). Germline lookup yields CDR1 DFQATT and CDR2 SNEGSKA (reference sequence). V lost 2 bases and J 1 base, leaving 15 bases between the germline ends. The CDR3 covers 16 residues. DNA of the CDR3: TGCAGTGCTAGAACGCTGGGGGGCGGAAGCAATCAGCCCCAGCATTTT. Translation: CSARTLGGGSNQPQHF.

In regard to this clonotype: A single base separates this from a much larger clone, so it may be a read error. The chain links TRBV7-2 to TRBJ1-2; the D gene is possibly TRBD1 (6 bases). This CDR3 comprises 13 residues. The V gene's germline CDR1 is SGHTA and CDR2 FQGNSA. Here the CDR3 DNA reads TGTGCCAGCGGCTTCCGGGGGCGAGATGGCTACACCTTC. Translating gives CASGFRGRDGYTF. Full variable domain (missing parts from reference TRBV7-2 and TRBJ1-2): GAGVSQSPSNKVTEKGKDVELRCDPISGHTALYWYRQSLGQGLEFLIYFQGNSAPDKSGLPSDRFSAERTGGSVSTLTIQRTQQEDSAVYLCASGFRGRDGYTFGSGTRLTVV.

This clonotype has only a few counts. This chain uses TRBV7-9 with TRBJ2-7; D may be TRBD2 (6 bases). CDR3 length: 12 residues. The germline V gene encodes CDR1 SEHNR and CDR2 FQNEAQ (reference sequence). V was pared by 4 bases and J by 4 bases, with 8 bases between. The CDR3 DNA reads as TGTGCCAGCAGCTCCAGCGGGTACGAGCAGTACTTC. It translates to CASSSSGYEQYF.

Concerning this clonotype itself: The junction does not match germline at one end; this may be a read error. This rearrangement joins TRBV10-3 to TRBJ2-1; 12 bases match TRBD2. The CDR3 extends over 14 amino acids. In germline, CDR1 is ENHRY, CDR2 SYGVKD. CDR3 nucleotides: TGTGCCACCCTACTAGCGGGAGGAATAAATGGGCAGTTCTTC. This sequence encodes CATLLAGGINGQFF.

This clonotype showed up just a few times. The V gene is TRBV20-1, the J gene TRBJ2-1, with D hard to call. Germline V gives CDR1 DFQATT, CDR2 SNEGSKA (reference sequence). The CDR3 runs to 15 residues. Trimming stripped 4 bases from V and 4 bases from J, with 17 bases between. In DNA form, the CDR3 reads TGCAGTGCTACCGAGGACGGACGAACATACAATGAGCAGTTCTTC. It translates to CSATEDGRTYNEQFF.